This TCR beta chain was identified during a study of blood T cell repertoires in COVID-19. Looking at the study overall: Acute-phase and convalescent COVID-19 samples originated in the United States, Italy and Spain. Nucleic acid was either cDNA or gDNA, and it came from T cells, B-cell-depleted T cells, or PBMCs.

Original processing methods: Amplifying reference gene primers gave estimates of nucleated cell counts. Only in-frame clones appear in the TCRdb table, and some are missing; sequencing was by immunoSEQ multiplex PCR. Clone size and the V and J calls come from that table; the DNA yielded D and trimming. The table records approximately 27,000 clones, roughly four fifths of them present only once. The CDR3 length is 15 residues. The germline gives CDR1 LGHDT, CDR2 YNNKEL (reference sequence). V gave up 0 bases and J gave up 7 bases, with 12 bases separating them. This receptor was obtained from a man aged 65-85 years with acute or convalescent COVID-19. The sequenced sample consisted of peripheral blood. The chain employs TRBV3-1 (or the pseudogene TRBV3-2) and TRBJ2-2, with TRBD2 as a possible D gene (6 bases). The CDR3 spells CASSQEPSEGGELFF. The CDR3 DNA is TGTGCCAGCAGCCAAGAACCTAGCGAGGGCGGGGAGCTGTTTTTT.